The 20 T cell receptor beta chains below were found in one sample sequenced in a study of identical twins. TCRdb passed the 5' RACE reads through MiXCR, listing each CDR3 protein once. Here the sample spans approximately 250,000 distinct CDR3 sequences, over 5% being singletons. These sequences were also reported in another study, on T cells expressing NK-cell markers.

Input material: CD8+ T cells sorted from blood. These receptors were collected from a woman between 18 and 29 years old in good health.

The table lists this clonotype with many counts. The chain combines TRBV5-1 with TRBJ1-2; D is possibly TRBD1 (5 bases). Trimming removed 3 bases from V and 7 bases from J, with 13 bases in between. From germline, CDR1 is SGHRS and CDR2 YFSETQ. The CDR3 is 13 residues long. The CDR3 here is CASSYAGMGGYTF. CDR3 bases: TGCGCCAGCAGCTACGCAGGGATGGGTGGCTACACCTTC. Variable domain in full (rest from reference TRBV5-1 and TRBJ1-2): KAGVTQTPRYLIKTRGQQVTLSCSPISGHRSVSWYQQTPGQGLQFLFEYFSETQRNKGNFPGRFSGRQFSNSRSEMNVSTLELGDSALYLCASSYAGMGGYTFGSGTRLTVV.

This clonotype was observed a few times. The V and J genes are TRBV14 and TRBJ2-1; no firm D call. Trimming left V 2 bases short and J 8 bases short, with 4 bases between. Germline V CDR1 and CDR2: SGHDN, FVKESK. The CDR3 extends over 11 amino acids. The CDR3 DNA is TGTGCCAGCAGCCAACACGATGAGCAGTTCTTC. Residues: CASSQHDEQFF.

V and J are TRBV4-2 and TRBJ1-1; no clear D. The V end lost 2 bases, the J end lost 1 base, and 14 bases lay between the germline ends. Germline values: CDR1 LGHNA, CDR2 YNFKEQ. CDR3 size: 16 residues. The DNA for the CDR3 is TGTGCCAGCAGCCAATTCGCCGGGTTAGGGAACACTGAAGCTTTCTTT. As protein: CASSQFAGLGNTEAFF.

V and J are TRBV11-1 and TRBJ2-3; either TRBD1 or TRBD2 may fit D (7 bases each). Germline values: CDR1 SGHAT, CDR2 FQDESV (reference sequence). V was clipped by 4 bases and J by 2 bases, with 22 bases between them. This CDR3 spans 18 amino acids. DNA for the CDR3: TGTGCCAGCAGCTCCCAGCCGGGGAGGGACAGTTTCACAGATACGCAGTATTTT. Translating gives CASSSQPGRDSFTDTQYF.

There are many counts of this clonotype. The chain has TRBV5-1 and TRBJ1-1, with D possibly matching TRBD1 (6 bases). Germline V gene data show CDR1 as SGHRS and CDR2 as YFSETQ. V was pared by 3 bases and J by 2 bases, with 14 bases between. This CDR3 is 15 amino acids long. The DNA of the CDR3 is TGCGCCAGCAGCTCCCAGTGGGGGCCAAACACTGAAGCTTTCTTT. This translates into CASSSQWGPNTEAFF.

V is TRBV7-6 and J is TRBJ2-7; D is perhaps TRBD1 (6 bases). The ends were cut back, 4 bases at V and 1 base at J, with 11 bases in the middle. This CDR3 contains 14 residues. Germline V CDR1 and CDR2: SGHVS, FNYEAQ. The CDR3 DNA reads TGTGCCAGCAGCTCAACCAGGGGATCCTACGAGCAGTACTTC. Its protein is CASSSTRGSYEQYF.

This clonotype was counted ten times or more. The chain uses TRBV12-3 or TRBV12-4 and TRBJ2-5; possibly TRBD1 or TRBD2 for D (5 bases each). V lost 6 bases to trimming and J lost 1 base, with 9 bases between them. The CDR3 loop spans 13 amino acids. The CDR3 loop is CASRGPIQETQYF. For the CDR3, the DNA is TGTGCCAGCAGGGGACCCATCCAAGAGACCCAGTACTTC.

This clonotype turned up a few times. This chain connects TRBV12-3 or TRBV12-4 to TRBJ2-3, with D tentatively TRBD1 or TRBD2 (6 bases each). The V end was cut by 7 bases, the J end by 2 bases, with 22 bases between. The length of the CDR3 is 17 residues. The CDR3 spells CASNPPPSRGHTDTQYF. In DNA, the CDR3 is TGTGCCAGCAACCCCCCTCCCTCGCGGGGACACACAGATACGCAGTATTTT.

This clonotype was counted a few times. The rearrangement joins TRBV11-2 to TRBJ2-1, with 8 bases identical to TRBD2. J was trimmed by 7 bases and V by 5 bases; bases with no gene match: 7. The CDR3 consists of 14 residues. CDR1 is SGHAT and CDR2 is FQNNGV in the germline V gene. CDR3 in amino acids: CASSRGGGPNEQFF. DNA of the CDR3: TGTGCCAGCAGCCGGGGGGGAGGGCCTAATGAGCAGTTCTTC.

The rearrangement joins TRBV29-1 to TRBJ2-5, with D tentatively TRBD1 (6 bases). V lost 4 bases to trimming and J lost 2 bases, with 26 bases between them. The germline CDR1 and CDR2 sequences are SQVTM and ANQGSEA. The CDR3 is 18 residues long. The CDR3 loop reads CSVASGFQGTTPQETQYF. Here the CDR3 DNA reads TGCAGCGTTGCCTCCGGATTCCAGGGGACCACTCCACAAGAGACCCAGTACTTC.

The rearrangement links TRBV25-1 to TRBJ2-7, with D possibly TRBD1 on 6 matching bases. V was shortened by 1 base and J by 7 bases, with 11 bases between the two germline ends. The CDR3 extends over 13 amino acids. Germline V lookup: CDR1 MGHDK, CDR2 SYGVNS. This chain's CDR3 is CASSEWSGVEQYF. CDR3 nucleotide sequence: TGTGCCAGCAGTGAATGGTCAGGGGTTGAGCAGTACTTC.

This clonotype has only a few counts. The rearrangement links TRBV5-1 to TRBJ2-7; the D gene is possibly TRBD1 (6 bases). V was cut by 0 bases and J by 2 bases, with 12 bases left in between. This CDR3 spans 15 amino acids. The germline gives CDR1 SGHRS, CDR2 YFSETQ. DNA for the CDR3: TGCGCCAGCAGCTTGGTATCAAGGACAGCCTACGAGCAGTACTTC. Protein product: CASSLVSRTAYEQYF.

The chain links TRBV11-2 to TRBJ2-5; possibly TRBD1 or TRBD2 for D (6 bases each). Germline CDR1 SGHAT, CDR2 FQNNGV. The germline V and J ends were trimmed by 5 bases and 2 bases, with 15 bases remaining between them. This CDR3 is built from 15 residues. The CDR3 region is CASSPGDNLQETQYF. CDR3 nucleotide sequence: TGTGCCAGCAGCCCGGGGGACAACTTACAAGAGACCCAGTACTTC.

This clonotype was detected only a few times. The chain couples TRBV24-1 to TRBJ2-3; 14 bases line up with TRBD2. The CDR3 length is 18 residues. CDR1 is KGHDR, CDR2 SFDVKD, per germline. V lost 2 bases, J lost 6 bases, and 9 bases stayed unmatched. The CDR3 spells CATSDSSLGLAGDDTQYF. The CDR3 region has the DNA TGTGCCACCAGTGATTCCTCCTTGGGACTAGCGGGGGACGATACGCAGTATTTT.

This clonotype appeared a few times. The rearrangement links TRBV4-3 to TRBJ2-3, with TRBD2 matching over 12 bases. The ends lost 4 bases at V and 3 bases at J; junction bases unmatched: 11. This CDR3 is built from 18 residues. CDR1 is LGHNA and CDR2 is YSLEER in the germline V gene. In nucleotides, the CDR3 is TGCGCCAGCAGCCCCAGTCTCCGGACTAGCGGGATGACAGATACGCAGTATTTT. It translates to CASSPSLRTSGMTDTQYF.

This clonotype has only a few counts. V gene TRBV19 combines with J gene TRBJ2-5; D is tentatively TRBD1 or TRBD2 (5 bases each). The germline V gene has CDR1 LNHDA and CDR2 SQIVND (reference sequence). Trimming took 3 bases from V and 4 from J, leaving 15 bases between them. The CDR3 consists of 15 residues. CDR3 residues: CASSIGTGFRETQYF. The CDR3 DNA reads as TGTGCCAGTAGTATCGGGACCGGATTTCGAGAGACCCAGTACTTC.

This clonotype was observed many times. This sequence joins TRBV4-2 and TRBJ2-1; 10 nucleotides agree with TRBD2. Unmatched junction bases numbered 10, after V lost 10 bases and J lost 7 bases. Germline assignment: CDR1 LGHNA and CDR2 YNFKEQ. CDR3 length equals 14 residues. The CDR3 protein is CAITRTSGSNEQFF. The CDR3 DNA reads TGTGCCATTACCCGGACTAGCGGCTCTAATGAGCAGTTCTTC.

This rearrangement joins TRBV12-3 or TRBV12-4 to TRBJ2-3; 7 bases are shared with TRBD2. Germline trimming cut 3 bases from V and 4 bases from J; bases unmatched to any gene: 10. The CDR3 covers 16 residues. CDR3 sequence reads: CASSFAAGEMADTQYF. Here the CDR3 DNA reads TGTGCCAGCAGTTTCGCGGCGGGGGAGATGGCAGATACGCAGTATTTT.

This clonotype was found many times. The rearrangement joins TRBV3-1 to TRBJ1-1; no firm D call. The CDR3 is 11 amino acids. The ends were cut back, 5 bases at V and 6 bases at J, with 7 bases in the middle. Germline V gene data show CDR1 as LGHDT and CDR2 as YNNKEL (reference sequence). CDR3: CASSAAAEAFF. The CDR3 DNA follows: TGTGCCAGCAGCGCCGCCGCTGAAGCTTTCTTT. The complete variable domain, with remaining parts taken from reference TRBV3-1 and TRBJ1-1, reads DTAVSQTPKYLVTQMGNDKSIKCEQNLGHDTMYWYKQDSKKFLKIMFSYNNKELIINETVPNRFSPKSPDKAHLNLHINSLELGDSAVYFCASSAAAEAFFGQGTRLTVV.

This clonotype was seen a few times. The chain recombines TRBV7-8 with TRBJ1-2; D unclear. The CDR3 has 15 amino acids. Per germline, CDR1 SGHVS and CDR2 FQNEAQ. V was trimmed by 0 bases and J by 1 base, leaving 9 bases between them. The CDR3 nucleotides are TGTGCCAGCAGCTTAGCGCTAGCGTTTAACTATGGCTACACCTTC. Translation gives CASSLALAFNYGYTF.